This T cell receptor (beta chain) was found in a study of OX40 agonist ivuxolimab in advanced cancers. TCRdb keeps only in-frame clones here, not all; method: immunoSEQ multiplex PCR. The sample has 98,000 or so clones, around 94% seen once. The source material was CD4+ or CD8+ T cells sorted from blood, sampled in a trial of the OX40 agonist ivuxolimab. This TCR came from an adult with an advanced solid tumor such as melanoma, head and neck, liver or kidney cancer.

This chain's CDR3 is CASSFQGVSTGELFF. The CDR3 region has the DNA TGCGCCAGCAGCTTCCAGGGCGTCAGCACCGGGGAGCTGTTTTTT. The chain is built from TRBV5-1 and TRBJ2-2; D may be TRBD1 (5 bases). This CDR3 region has 15 residues. Germline CDR1 is SGHRS and CDR2 is YFSETQ. Deletions cut 2 bases from V and 4 bases from J, with 12 bases between.